What follows are 9 T cell receptor beta chains derived from one specimen sequenced in a study of blood T cell repertoires in COVID-19 (TCRdb year 2020). Library preparation employed the immunoSEQ multiplex PCR assay. Drawn from immuneACCESS, this table holds only the in-frame rearrangements with V and J called that TCRdb kept. Clones are partly lost; checked studies trace under half to an unresolved V gene and leave the rest unexplained. The sample profile shows under 200,000 clones; about four fifths of them were found once. The biggest ten clones account for around 7% of the sample. The sample comprised peripheral blood. The receptors stem from a man in his 70s with active or convalescent COVID-19.

This clone is a singleton in its sample. V and J are TRBV23-1 and TRBJ1-5; possibly TRBD1 for D (6 bases). TRBV23-1 is filed as an ORF, its function uncertain. The V and J ends lost 0 bases and 2 bases respectively, with 11 bases between them. This CDR3 comprises 16 residues. The CDR3 protein is CASSQSTGLGNQPQHF. CDR3 DNA: TGCGCCAGCAGTCAATCAACAGGGCTGGGCAATCAGCCCCAGCATTTT.

The genes are TRBV7-9 and TRBJ2-1, with 10 positions matching TRBD1. Germline values: CDR1 SEHNR, CDR2 FQNEAQ (reference sequence). CDR3 length equals 14 residues. V was pared by 2 bases and J by 8 bases, with 3 bases of the junction left unmatched. The CDR3, as DNA: TGTGCCAGCAGCTTAAGGGACAGGGGCTATGAGCAGTTCTTC. It yields the protein CASSLRDRGYEQFF.

As concerns this clone: A junction end diverges from the germline sequence, so it may reflect a read error. J is TRBJ2-3 and V is TRBV20-1; D remains ambiguous. The CDR3 loop spans 11 amino acids. Germline V gives CDR1 DFQATT, CDR2 SNEGSKA (reference sequence). As DNA, the CDR3 is TGCAGTGCCAGTCATGGTGTGCGGTACTTTTTT. Translating it yields CSASHGVRYFF.

The CDR3 region is CASSSRQGSGEKLFF. The CDR3 bases are TGTGCCAGCAGTTCCAGACAGGGCTCGGGCGAAAAACTGTTTTTT. The chain joins TRBV6-6 to TRBJ1-4; 7 positions match TRBD1. CDR3 length: 15 amino acids. The junction had 10 bases not matched to a gene; V was cut back by 4 bases and J by 8 bases. From germline, CDR1 is MNHNY and CDR2 SVGAGI (reference sequence).

The sample holds one count of this clone. This rearrangement joins TRBV20-1 to TRBJ2-7; 8 nucleotides match TRBD2. Germline V lookup: CDR1 DFQATT, CDR2 SNEGSKA (reference sequence). After removal of 3 bases from V and 5 bases from J, the junction contained 6 bases not matched to a gene. The CDR3 runs 13 residues. The CDR3 DNA is TGCAGTGCTAGTGCCGGGACTAGTGACGAGCAGTACTTC. Protein product: CSASAGTSDEQYF.

The chain is built from TRBV28 and TRBJ1-4; 9 nucleotides align to TRBD1. The CDR3 has 14 residues. Germline V gene lookup returns CDR1 MDHEN and CDR2 SYDVKM. J gave up 7 bases and V 3 bases, and 3 bases lay outside the gene matches. The CDR3 nucleotides read TGTGCCAGCAGTTTTGGGACAGGGTTTGAAAAACTGTTTTTT. Translated: CASSFGTGFEKLFF.

This clone was recorded a few times. V usage is TRBV28 and J usage is TRBJ1-1; a possible D gene is TRBD1 (5 bases). The germline CDR1 and CDR2 sequences are MDHEN and SYDVKM. V lost 4 bases and J 0 bases, leaving 12 bases between the germline ends. The CDR3 spans 15 residues. CDR3 sequence: CASSSPTGVNTEAFF. Here the CDR3 DNA reads TGTGCCAGCAGTTCCCCCACGGGGGTGAACACTGAAGCTTTCTTT.

In its sample, this clone was seen a few times. DNA of the CDR3: TGCGCCAGCAGCTTGGACTTGACAGGGAGCACCGGGGAGCTGTTTTTT. Translating gives CASSLDLTGSTGELFF. The V gene is TRBV5-1, the J gene TRBJ2-2, with TRBD1 matching 7 bases. Trimming removed 0 bases from V and 4 bases from J; junction bases left unmatched: 6. CDR1 SGHRS and CDR2 YFSETQ come from the germline V gene. The CDR3 has 16 residues.

The gene calls are TRBV6-5 and TRBJ1-1; the match to TRBD1 covers 7 bases. The CDR3 is 14 amino acids. After removal of 5 bases from V and 3 bases from J, the junction contained 6 bases not matched to a gene. Germline assignment: CDR1 MNHEY and CDR2 SVGAGI. The CDR3 loop reads CASSRQGRYTEAFF. Written as DNA, the CDR3 is TGTGCCAGCAGTCGACAGGGTCGGTACACTGAAGCTTTCTTT.